The rows below give T cell receptor beta chains drawn from one sample of a study of blood T cells in healthy people across ages. TCRdb called the 5' RACE reads again in MiXCR, with one record for every CDR3 protein. This sample has roughly 1.5 million distinct CDR3 sequences, with about 42% found just once. Input material: blood. These receptors were taken from a woman aged 18-30 years in good health. CDR3s include the opening cysteine and the closing phenylalanine or tryptophan. D genes are given only for firm matches. The size entry is marked missing in some rows and otherwise reads once, few, many or a size class.

size,length,J,V,D,CDR3,DNA
-,14,TRBJ1-5,TRBV24-1,-,CATSDVTSNQPRHF,TGTGCCACCAGTGATGTCACAAGCAATCAGCCCCGGCATTTT
-,14,TRBJ2-7,TRBV12-3/TRBV12-4,-,CASRSDTATYEQYF,TGTGCCAGCAGGTCGGACACGGCAACCTACGAGCAGTACTTC
-,16,TRBJ2-7,TRBV4-3,TRBD2,CASSQDLAAGGVEQYF,TGCGCCAGCAGCCAAGATCTGGCAGCGGGGGGGGTCGAGCAGTACTTC
-,12,TRBJ1-1,TRBV20-1,-,CSARVASRGAFF,TGCAGTGCTAGAGTAGCCTCCAGGGGAGCTTTCTTT
-,12,TRBJ2-3,TRBV7-2,-,CASSDTLDTQYF,TGTGCCAGCAGCGACACGTTAGATACGCAGTATTTT
few,20,TRBJ2-1,TRBV2,-,CASSDTGHGASGYSYNEQFF,TGTGCCAGCAGTGATACGGGACACGGGGCCTCCGGGTACTCCTACAATGAGCAGTTCTTC
-,13,TRBJ2-5,TRBV20-1,TRBD2,CSAPASGIETQYF,TGCAGTGCTCCCGCTAGCGGGATAGAGACCCAGTACTTC
few,16,TRBJ2-7,TRBV27,TRBD1,CASSLSGQGAFYEQYF,TGTGCCAGCAGTTTATCAGGACAGGGGGCGTTTTACGAGCAGTACTTC
-,14,TRBJ1-6,TRBV5-6,-,CASGSETYNSPLHF,TGTGCCAGCGGCTCCGAGACCTATAATTCACCCCTCCACTTT
-,15,TRBJ1-4,TRBV5-1,-,CASSLEPTTNEKLFF,TGCGCCAGCAGCTTGGAGCCGACGACTAATGAAAAACTGTTTTTT
-,14,TRBJ2-7,TRBV27,TRBD2,CASSLAAGSYGQYF,TGTGCCAGCAGCCTAGCGGCCGGCTCCTACGGGCAGTACTTC
few,15,TRBJ2-7,TRBV4-3,TRBD2,CASSQDHGGRREQYF,TGCGCCAGCAGCCAAGATCATGGCGGGAGACGCGAGCAGTACTTC
few,20,TRBJ2-3,TRBV12-3/TRBV12-4,TRBD2,CASSPVAGTSGMYSTDTQYF,TGTGCCAGCAGTCCCGTAGCCGGGACTAGCGGGATGTATAGCACAGATACGCAGTATTTT
-,14,TRBJ2-3,TRBV6-2/TRBV6-3,-,CASCRIPGLYTQYF,TGTGCCAGCTGCAGGATCCCTGGATTGTATACGCAGTATTTT
-,13,TRBJ1-5,TRBV20-1,-,CSAREGNLPPQHF,TGCAGTGCTAGAGAGGGTAATCTGCCGCCCCAGCATTTT
-,14,TRBJ1-1,TRBV3-1,-,CASSRRAGLTEAFF,TGTGCCAGCAGCCGCCGAGCAGGGTTGACTGAAGCTTTCTTT
-,10,TRBJ2-4,TRBV29-1,-,CSVLSDIQYF,TGCAGCGTCTTGTCTGACATTCAGTACTTC
-,14,TRBJ2-7,TRBV4-2,-,CASRREVRDYEQYF,TGTGCCAGCAGACGTGAAGTGCGAGACTACGAGCAGTACTTC
few,12,TRBJ2-5,TRBV29-1,TRBD1,CSVSTGSETQYF,TGCAGCGTTTCGACAGGGTCAGAGACCCAGTACTTC
few,14,TRBJ2-1,TRBV27,-,CASSLLGTRNEQFF,TGTGCCAGCAGTTTATTGGGGACCCGTAATGAGCAGTTCTTC
-,14,TRBJ2-7,TRBV12-3/TRBV12-4,-,CASSIGGDYNEQYF,TGTGCCAGCAGTATCGGGGGCGATTACAATGAGCAGTACTTC
-,14,TRBJ1-4,TRBV20-1,-,CSALYREGDEKLFF,TGCAGTGCCCTATACAGGGAAGGGGATGAAAAACTGTTTTTT
-,12,TRBJ2-4,TRBV3-1,-,CASSQDKRPQYF,TGTGCCAGCAGCCAAGATAAGCGACCGCAGTACTTC
-,13,TRBJ2-1,TRBV18,-,CVSSPTGYNEQFF,TGTGTCAGCTCACCGACAGGCTACAATGAGCAGTTCTTC
-,13,TRBJ2-5,TRBV27,-,CASSHTEGETQYF,TGTGCCAGCAGTCACACTGAAGGGGAGACCCAGTACTTC
-,14,TRBJ2-7,TRBV20-1,TRBD2,CSGLAGVPSYEQYF,TGCAGCGGACTAGCGGGAGTCCCGTCCTACGAGCAGTACTTC
few,16,TRBJ2-1,TRBV7-9,-,CASSESPGFFYNEQFF,TGTGCCAGCAGCGAAAGCCCGGGGTTCTTCTACAATGAGCAGTTCTTC
few,16,TRBJ2-3,TRBV10-3,-,CAISESGGIGTDTQYF,TGTGCCATCAGTGAGTCTGGGGGGATCGGGACAGATACGCAGTATTTT
few,14,TRBJ1-6,TRBV4-3,TRBD1,CASSQGTGGSPLHF,TGCGCCAGCAGCCAGGGGACAGGGGGTTCACCCCTCCACTTT
-,15,TRBJ2-1,TRBV20-1,-,CSASQSSFSYNEQFF,TGCAGTGCTTCCCAGTCTAGCTTCTCCTACAATGAGCAGTTCTTC
-,13,TRBJ2-7,TRBV10-2,-,CASSEFRGIEQYF,TGCGCCAGCAGTGAGTTTCGCGGCATCGAGCAGTACTTC
-,13,TRBJ2-4,TRBV7-9,TRBD1,CASSDGTENIQYF,TGTGCCAGCAGCGACGGGACAGAAAACATTCAGTACTTC
-,14,TRBJ2-1,TRBV12-3/TRBV12-4,-,CASSGRSSYNGQFF,TGTGCCAGCAGCGGACGGAGCTCCTACAATGGGCAGTTCTTC
few,13,TRBJ1-2,TRBV7-2,TRBD1,CASSEPTGVGYTF,TGTGCCAGCAGCGAACCCACAGGGGTTGGCTACACCTTC
few,13,TRBJ2-7,TRBV20-1,TRBD1,CSARGQGVDEQYF,TGCAGTGCTAGGGGACAGGGGGTTGACGAGCAGTACTTC
once,15,TRBJ2-1,TRBV5-6,TRBD2,CASSLPGASGGLLFF,TGTGCCAGCAGCTTGCCTGGGGCTAGCGGGGGCCTCCTGTTCTTC
-,14,TRBJ2-5,TRBV20-1,-,CSARDGGAVKTQYF,TGCAGTGCTAGAGATGGGGGGGCGGTAAAGACCCAGTACTTC
-,13,TRBJ2-3,TRBV14,-,CASSQWRRDTQYF,TGTGCCAGCAGTCAATGGAGACGGGATACGCAGTATTTT
-,13,TRBJ2-7,TRBV20-1,-,CSARAGLIYEQYF,TGCAGTGCTAGAGCGGGACTCATCTACGAGCAGTACTTC
-,15,TRBJ1-1,TRBV20-1,-,CSATPDRGAETEAFF,TGCAGTGCTACCCCGGATCGGGGGGCGGAAACTGAAGCTTTCTTT
few,15,TRBJ2-7,TRBV20-1,-,CSARVTGISSYEQYF,TGCAGTGCTAGAGTCACAGGAATAAGCTCCTACGAGCAGTACTTC
-,15,TRBJ1-5,TRBV4-2,-,CASRQGGYSNQPQHF,TGTGCCAGCAGGCAGGGCGGTTATAGCAATCAGCCCCAGCATTTT
few,16,TRBJ2-7,TRBV4-2,TRBD2,CASSQDLLAVSYEQYF,TGTGCCAGCAGCCAAGATCTGCTAGCGGTCTCCTACGAGCAGTACTTC
-,17,TRBJ1-5,TRBV4-3,-,CASSQDLTYGSNQPQHF,TGCGCCAGCAGCCAAGATCTCACTTACGGGAGCAATCAGCCCCAGCATTTT
few,14,TRBJ2-3,TRBV12-5,TRBD1,CASGWDSSTDTQYF,TGTGCTAGTGGTTGGGACAGCAGCACAGATACGCAGTATTTT
-,14,TRBJ1-5,TRBV6-2/TRBV6-3,-,CASSPYGRNQPQHF,TGTGCCAGCAGTCCTTATGGACGGAATCAGCCCCAGCATTTT
few,13,TRBJ1-2,TRBV20-1,TRBD1,CSARATGSYGYTF,TGCAGTGCTAGAGCGACAGGGTCCTATGGCTACACCTTC
-,16,TRBJ2-7,TRBV7-8,-,CASSSRLGAPWDEQYF,TGTGCCAGCAGCTCAAGACTAGGAGCACCGTGGGACGAGCAGTACTTC
many,16,TRBJ2-6,TRBV7-3,-,CASSPPSIPGANVLTF,TGTGCCAGCAGTCCTCCATCAATCCCTGGGGCCAACGTCCTGACTTTC
-,14,TRBJ2-1,TRBV24-1,TRBD2,CATVTSGAYNEQFF,TGTGCCACCGTTACTAGCGGGGCCTACAATGAGCAGTTCTTC
-,15,TRBJ2-5,TRBV20-1,TRBD1,CSARSRQGVMETQYF,TGCAGTGCTAGATCCCGACAGGGGGTAATGGAGACCCAGTACTTC
-,14,TRBJ2-3,TRBV11-2,-,CASSSPLSEDTQYF,TGTGCCAGCAGCTCCCCCTTGAGTGAGGATACGCAGTATTTT
-,15,TRBJ2-1,TRBV20-1,TRBD2,CSARGLAGGINEQFF,TGCAGTGCTAGAGGACTAGCGGGAGGGATAAATGAGCAGTTCTTC
-,15,TRBJ1-1,TRBV6-1,TRBD1,CASRKDRGGNTEAFF,TGTGCCAGCAGGAAGGACAGGGGTGGGAACACTGAAGCTTTCTTT
-,16,TRBJ2-1,TRBV11-2,-,CASRSLKRSPYNEQFF,TGTGCCAGCAGATCTTTGAAGCGTAGTCCCTACAATGAGCAGTTCTTC
-,13,TRBJ1-6,TRBV20-1,-,CSAVRTSQGPLHF,TGCAGTGCTGTCCGGACCTCCCAGGGTCCCCTCCACTTT
many,14,TRBJ2-7,TRBV12-3/TRBV12-4,TRBD2,CASSRTSGTYEQYF,TGTGCCAGCAGCCGGACTAGCGGGACCTACGAGCAGTACTTC
-,14,TRBJ1-2,TRBV3-1,-,CASSQETRGYGYTF,TGTGCCAGCAGCCAAGAAACCAGGGGCTATGGCTACACCTTC
few,16,TRBJ2-1,TRBV7-9,-,CASSPLKGGTYNEQFF,TGTGCCAGCAGCCCCCTCAAGGGGGGGACCTACAATGAGCAGTTCTTC
-,15,TRBJ1-5,TRBV20-1,-,CSARERDVGNQPQHF,TGCAGTGCTAGGGAAAGGGATGTTGGCAATCAGCCCCAGCATTTT